The rows below give T cell receptor beta chains drawn from one sample of a study of regulatory T cells in long-lasting Graves disease. TCRdb re-called the multiplex PCR reads through MiXCR, storing one row per CDR3 protein. The sample consists of about 470,000 distinct CDR3 sequences, around 21% of them appearing once. The input for sequencing was peripheral blood mononuclear cells (PBMCs), taken when the disease was refractory, from a patient treated with antithyroid drugs. These receptors were taken from a female donor with Graves disease. Both conserved end residues are part of each CDR3. The D gene is left open where the match is weak. Clone size is stated in some rows and not others, as once, few, many or a class when expanded.

J: TRBJ2-2
V: TRBV6-2/TRBV6-3
size: few
D: TRBD2
DNA: TGTGCCAGCAGTTACTCGATTTTGCTAGCGGGAATCACCGGGGAGCTGTTTTTT
CDR3: CASSYSILLAGITGELFF

J: TRBJ2-7
V: TRBV4-2
size: NA
D: NA
DNA: TGTGCCAGCAGCCACTTTGGCGGCGGAGGGGTCTACGAGCAGTACTTC
CDR3: CASSHFGGGGVYEQYF

J: TRBJ2-7
V: TRBV29-1
size: few
D: TRBD2
DNA: TGCAGCGTTCTAGGACTAGCGGGACCGACCTACGAGCAGTACTTC
CDR3: CSVLGLAGPTYEQYF

J: TRBJ1-1
V: TRBV6-2/TRBV6-3
size: many
D: NA
DNA: TGTGCCAGCAGCTACACAGGGCGTAACACTGAAGCTTTCTTT
CDR3: CASSYTGRNTEAFF

J: TRBJ1-1
V: TRBV6-1
size: once
D: NA
DNA: TGTGCCAGCAGTAGCTACAACAATCCTGAAGCTTTCTTT
CDR3: CASSSYNNPEAFF

J: TRBJ2-7
V: TRBV4-1
size: few
D: TRBD2
DNA: TGCGCCAGCAGCCCAGGACTAGCGTCTCTCCACGAGCAGTACTTC
CDR3: CASSPGLASLHEQYF

J: TRBJ2-5
V: TRBV20-1
size: many
D: NA
DNA: TGCAGTGCTAGCGACCCGCCTCGAGGAAGGGGGGGCTCCGCGACCCAGTACTTC
CDR3: CSASDPPRGRGGSATQYF

J: TRBJ1-1
V: TRBV20-1
size: few
D: NA
DNA: TGCAGTGCTAGAGTTCTCATGAACACTGAAGCTTTCTTT
CDR3: CSARVLMNTEAFF

J: TRBJ2-1
V: TRBV6-1
size: NA
D: NA
DNA: TGTGCCAGCAGACGCGAGGGGAGCAGCTCCTACAATGAGCAGTTCTTC
CDR3: CASRREGSSSYNEQFF

J: TRBJ1-2
V: TRBV29-1
size: many
D: NA
DNA: TGCAGCGTTGAAGACCCCACGGAGCCTAACTATGGCTACACCTTC
CDR3: CSVEDPTEPNYGYTF

J: TRBJ2-7
V: TRBV27
size: few
D: NA
DNA: TGTGCCAGCAGTTTCCACGACTTGAGGCTCGCCTACGAGCAGTACTTC
CDR3: CASSFHDLRLAYEQYF

J: TRBJ2-7
V: TRBV3-1
size: few
D: TRBD1
DNA: TGTGCCAGCAGCCGAAACCCGGGGGGACAGGGCGCCTACGAGCAGTACTTC
CDR3: CASSRNPGGQGAYEQYF

J: TRBJ1-3
V: TRBV20-1
size: few
D: NA
DNA: TGCAGTGCTAGAGAGCCTGAAATGAGGGGAGGAAACACCATATATTTT
CDR3: CSAREPEMRGGNTIYF

J: TRBJ1-2
V: TRBV5-8
size: many
D: NA
DNA: TGTGCCAGCAGCTTCCGGAACAGGGATGGCTACACCTTC
CDR3: CASSFRNRDGYTF

J: TRBJ2-4
V: TRBV5-6
size: few
D: TRBD1
DNA: TGTGCCAGCAGCAGCGGGACAGGGGGCGCGGACATTCAGTACTTC
CDR3: CASSSGTGGADIQYF

J: TRBJ2-5
V: TRBV7-2
size: many
D: NA
DNA: TGTGCCAGCAGCATAGACCTTTCCCGAGAGACCCAGTACTTC
CDR3: CASSIDLSRETQYF

J: TRBJ2-2
V: TRBV7-8
size: NA
D: NA
DNA: TGTGCCAGCAGCCCTCTCGGGCAGATTAACACCGGGGAGCTGTTTTTT
CDR3: CASSPLGQINTGELFF

J: TRBJ2-2
V: TRBV11-1
size: NA
D: NA
DNA: TGTGCCAGCAGCCCGGGACATTTCACCGGGGAGCTGTTTTTT
CDR3: CASSPGHFTGELFF

J: TRBJ2-5
V: TRBV29-1
size: few
D: NA
DNA: TGCAGCGTTGATCCCCGGCTGACTATGATGGGGACCCAGTACTTC
CDR3: CSVDPRLTMMGTQYF

J: TRBJ2-2
V: TRBV9
size: many
D: NA
DNA: TGTGCCAGCAGCGTAGCTCTGGGCGGGGAGCTGTTTTTT
CDR3: CASSVALGGELFF

J: TRBJ1-2
V: TRBV28
size: many
D: NA
DNA: TGTGCCAGCAGTTTAATACAACACTTTAGCCGCTATGGCTACACCTTC
CDR3: CASSLIQHFSRYGYTF

J: TRBJ1-1
V: TRBV5-1
size: NA
D: NA
DNA: TGCGCCAGCAAATCCATGAACACTGAAGCTTTCTTT
CDR3: CASKSMNTEAFF

J: TRBJ1-2
V: TRBV12-3/TRBV12-4
size: many
D: NA
DNA: TGTGCCAGCAGCCCGTCGGACCCTCGGGGCTATGGCTACACCTTC
CDR3: CASSPSDPRGYGYTF

J: TRBJ1-1
V: TRBV2
size: many
D: NA
DNA: TGTGCCAGCTGCCCAGCGAACACTGAAGCTTTCTTT
CDR3: CASCPANTEAFF

J: TRBJ2-1
V: TRBV7-9
size: few
D: NA
DNA: TGTGCCAGCAGCTTCCCCTCTGAGGTCTACAATGAGCAGTTCTTC
CDR3: CASSFPSEVYNEQFF

J: TRBJ2-5
V: TRBV11-1
size: few
D: NA
DNA: TGTGCCAGCAGCGGGGGGTCCGGGCAAGAGACCCAGTACTTC
CDR3: CASSGGSGQETQYF

J: TRBJ2-6
V: TRBV7-2
size: NA
D: NA
DNA: TGTGCCAGCAGCCATGACGGCTCTGGGGCCAACGTCCTGACTTTC
CDR3: CASSHDGSGANVLTF

J: TRBJ2-7
V: TRBV29-1
size: NA
D: NA
DNA: TGCAGCGTTGAAGGAACAGGGTACGAGCAGTACTTC
CDR3: CSVEGTGYEQYF

J: TRBJ2-6
V: TRBV18
size: NA
D: NA
DNA: TGTGCCAGCTCACCACCGGCGGGTAGTTCTGGGGCCAACGTCCTGACTTTC
CDR3: CASSPPAGSSGANVLTF

J: TRBJ2-1
V: TRBV2
size: few
D: TRBD2
DNA: TGTGCCAGCAGGGAAATAGCGGGAGGGCCGAGGAATGAGCAGTTCTTC
CDR3: CASREIAGGPRNEQFF

J: TRBJ2-7
V: TRBV9
size: many
D: TRBD1
DNA: TGTGCCAGCAGCAGAAAGACAGGGGTCTACGAGCAGTACTTC
CDR3: CASSRKTGVYEQYF

J: TRBJ2-1
V: TRBV5-5
size: NA
D: NA
DNA: TGTGCCAGCAGCCTGACGGGGGCTGAGCAGTTCTTC
CDR3: CASSLTGAEQFF

J: TRBJ2-7
V: TRBV28
size: many
D: NA
DNA: TGTGCCAGCAGTTTAGGAGGGGCGCGGGACCGAGAGCAGTACTTC
CDR3: CASSLGGARDREQYF

J: TRBJ1-1
V: TRBV9
size: NA
D: TRBD1
DNA: TGTGCCAGCAGCGTAGATCCCCGTACAGACAGGGCCGGGACTGAAGCTTTCTTT
CDR3: CASSVDPRTDRAGTEAFF

J: TRBJ2-7
V: TRBV28
size: many
D: NA
DNA: TGTGCCAGCAGTTTATTCAGACAGTCCGCGAGCGAGCAGTACTTC
CDR3: CASSLFRQSASEQYF

J: TRBJ1-2
V: TRBV27
size: many
D: TRBD1
DNA: TGTGCCAGCAGTCCCGGGACAGGGGGTAATATCTATGGCTACACCTTC
CDR3: CASSPGTGGNIYGYTF

J: TRBJ1-1
V: TRBV25-1
size: NA
D: NA
DNA: TGTGCCAGCAGTGAATCGTGGGACGGACAGCGATTT
CDR3: CASSESWDGQRF

J: TRBJ2-7
V: TRBV9
size: few
D: TRBD2
DNA: TGTGCCAGCAGCGTAGAGGGACTAGTGTACTCCGAGCAGTACTTC
CDR3: CASSVEGLVYSEQYF

J: TRBJ2-1
V: TRBV6-1
size: NA
D: TRBD2
DNA: TGTGCCAGCAGTCGTCGGTCCGGGACTAGCGGGATCAATGAGCAGTTCTTC
CDR3: CASSRRSGTSGINEQFF